This T cell receptor (beta chain) was recorded in a study of blood T cell repertoires in COVID-19. Only in-frame clones appear in the TCRdb table, and some are missing; sequencing was by immunoSEQ multiplex PCR. The sample lists over 65,000 clones, approximately 86% seen once, with around 12% in the top ten. Germline V gene lookup returns CDR1 SGHRS and CDR2 YFSETQ. Trimming stripped 0 bases from V and 5 bases from J, with 11 bases between. CDR3 length: 15 residues. The sample comprised peripheral blood. The chain is built from TRBV5-1 and TRBJ1-4; TRBD1 might be the D (6 bases). The clonotype was recovered from a human donor in a cohort sampled during active COVID-19. The CDR3 DNA reads TGCGCCAGCAGCTTGGCGGCAGGGGAAAATGAAAAACTGTTTTTT. Encoded protein: CASSLAAGENEKLFF.